The source of this TCR beta chain is a study of regulatory T cells in long-lasting Graves disease. Arm-PCR of CDR3 regions and iRepertoire HTBI primers were used to build TCR beta libraries. In the study's own analysis: Identification of gene segments yielded some 62 TRBV and 14 TRBJ across samples. Using its own MiXCR run on the multiplex PCR reads, TCRdb lists one record per CDR3 protein. The V and J calls shown here were made by TCRdb, not taken from the authors' results. The data hold 360,000 or so distinct CDR3 sequences, with 12% observed a single time. As to time point: newly diagnosed GD, antithyroid drugs for less than 3 months. Following extraction of RNA from PBMCs, that RNA was used to make the TCR library. This clonotype turned up a few times. One end of the junction is discordant with germline, which a read error may explain. Germline CDR1 and CDR2: SGHAT and FQNNGV. The CDR3 length is 16 residues.

This same sample was also part of a study on T cells in Graves' hyperthyroidism and ophthalmopathy. That work states: Blood shared most expanded thyroid clonotypes above 0.001.

This sequence joins TRBV11-2 and TRBJ2-2, with a weak D call TRBD2 (6 bases). The receptor's source is a woman between 18 and 29 years old with Graves disease. The material was peripheral blood mononuclear cells (PBMCs), obtained at new diagnosis, from a patient treated with antithyroid drugs. The CDR3 here is CASSLERAGGAGELFF. CDR3 sequence (DNA): TGTGCCAGCAGCCTAGAGAGGGCAGGAGGGGCCGGGGAGCTGTTTTTT.